The 22 T cell receptor beta chains listed next were all sequenced from one sample in a study of cytomegalovirus exposure and HLA in healthy donors. The study ran its PCR with 60 Vbeta and 13 Jbeta primers. Produced via immunoSEQ multiplex PCR; TCRdb's table is partial and in-frame only. This table holds about 52,000 clones. Material: PBMCs. Receptors were obtained from a woman aged 55-69 years in good health and CMV-seropositive.

The V gene is TRBV5-4, the J gene TRBJ1-2; 9 bases fit TRBD1. V shed 4 bases, J shed 1 base, and the junction held 11 bases outside the gene matches. Germline V gene lookup returns CDR1 SGHNT and CDR2 YYREEE (reference sequence). This CDR3 comprises 17 residues. CDR3 region: CASSALSRTGDNYGYTF. The CDR3 nucleotides are TGTGCCAGCAGCGCCCTAAGTCGGACAGGGGATAACTATGGCTACACCTTC.

The chain employs TRBV7-6 and TRBJ2-2; no clear D gene. The CDR3 extends over 12 amino acids. Germline CDR1 is SGHVS and CDR2 is FNYEAQ. V shed 2 bases and J shed 5 bases, with 3 bases lying between them. CDR3: CASSLITGELFF. The CDR3 nucleotides are TGTGCCAGCAGCTTAATAACCGGGGAGCTGTTTTTT.

The chain uses TRBV5-1 and TRBJ1-2, with D possibly matching TRBD1 (6 bases). The germline V and J ends were trimmed by 0 bases and 8 bases, with 14 bases remaining between them. The CDR3 is 14 residues long. Germline V gives CDR1 SGHRS, CDR2 YFSETQ. Written as DNA, the CDR3 is TGCGCCAGCAGCTTGGGACAGGCCGTAAGCGGCTACACCTTC. It encodes CASSLGQAVSGYTF. Full variable domain (rest looked up from reference TRBV5-1 and TRBJ1-2): KAGVTQTPRYLIKTRGQQVTLSCSPISGHRSVSWYQQTPGQGLQFLFEYFSETQRNKGNFPGRFSGRQFSNSRSEMNVSTLELGDSALYLCASSLGQAVSGYTFGSGTRLTVV.

The chain is built from TRBV6-1 and TRBJ2-7, with D unclear. V was shortened by 11 bases and J by 4 bases, with 15 bases between the two germline ends. CDR1 is MNHNS, CDR2 SASEGT, per germline. The CDR3 length is 12 residues. The chain's CDR3 is CAARPTGYEQYF. The CDR3 nucleotides read TGTGCCGCTCGACCGACCGGGTACGAGCAGTACTTC.

V is TRBV4-3 and J is TRBJ1-1, with a possible D match to TRBD1 (5 bases). The length of the CDR3 is 19 residues. The germline V gene has CDR1 LGHNA and CDR2 YSLEER. Between the trimmed V and J ends, which lost 0 bases and 5 bases, there was a span of 25 bases. The DNA of the CDR3 is TGCGCCAGCAGCCAAGATTGGGAATGGGGGGTTGGAGGGGTTACTGAAGCTTTCTTT. Translation gives CASSQDWEWGVGGVTEAFF.

The gene calls are TRBV6-1 and TRBJ1-2, with TRBD1 identical over 7 bases. The CDR3 covers 15 residues. The V gene's germline CDR1 is MNHNS and CDR2 SASEGT. V dropped 6 bases and J dropped 1; count of bases not matched to a gene: 8. The CDR3 nucleotides read TGTGCCAGCAGAGTCGACAGGGTACGTAACTATGGCTACACCTTC. It translates to CASRVDRVRNYGYTF.

The genes are TRBV11-3 and TRBJ1-4; maybe TRBD1 (5 bases). The germline V gene encodes CDR1 SGHNT and CDR2 YENEEA. The CDR3 contains 14 residues. V was clipped by 6 bases and J by 8 bases, with 16 bases between them. The CDR3 DNA reads TGTGCCAGCAGAAAGTCGCTGGCAGGGGAAAAACTGTTTTTT. Its protein product is CASRKSLAGEKLFF.

The chain carries TRBV29-1 and TRBJ1-2; no definite D call. The CDR3 has 14 amino acids. Looked up from germline, CDR1 is SQVTM and CDR2 is ANQGSEA. The V gene lost 6 bases and the J gene lost 8 bases, with 22 bases spanning the gap. The CDR3 nucleotides read TGCAGCGTCTGGGAGAGTGAGCCCACAAAAGGCTACACCTTC. Translated, it gives CSVWESEPTKGYTF.

The chain uses TRBV11-2 and TRBJ1-1; D gene ambiguous. Germline loops: CDR1 SGHAT, CDR2 FQNNGV. The CDR3 extends over 11 amino acids. V was pared by 7 bases and J by 7 bases, with 10 bases between. CDR3 DNA sequence: TGTGCCAGCACCGAGGTAGGTGAAGCTTTCTTT. It translates to CASTEVGEAFF.

The chain joins TRBV7-2 to TRBJ1-1; a possible D gene is TRBD1 (5 bases). Per germline, CDR1 SGHTA and CDR2 FQGNSA. The CDR3 extends over 15 amino acids. Trimming cost V 1 base and J 5 bases, with 14 bases left between them. The CDR3 is CASSLVTTGGTEAFF. In DNA form, the CDR3 reads TGTGCCAGCAGCTTAGTAACCACCGGGGGTACTGAAGCTTTCTTT.

V and J are TRBV5-1 and TRBJ1-4, with 7 nucleotides matching TRBD1. This CDR3 comprises 13 residues. V was pared by 4 bases and J by 10 bases, with 7 bases of the junction left unmatched. Germline loops: CDR1 SGHRS, CDR2 YFSETQ. This CDR3 reads CASSPGGGGKLFF. The CDR3 nucleotides read TGCGCCAGCAGCCCAGGGGGAGGTGGAAAACTGTTTTTT.

The CDR3: CSVGSLNAVTEQYF. CDR3 bases: TGCAGCGTTGGCAGTTTAAATGCCGTTACCGAGCAGTACTTC. The gene calls are TRBV29-1 and TRBJ2-7; D remains ambiguous. Trimming took 4 bases from V and 6 from J, leaving 19 bases between them. The CDR3 runs to 14 residues. Germline V gene data show CDR1 as SQVTM and CDR2 as ANQGSEA.

CDR3 amino acids: CASSSPDRGDYEQYF. Written as DNA, the CDR3 is TGTGCCAGCAGTTCTCCTGACAGGGGGGACTACGAGCAGTACTTC. This rearrangement joins TRBV6-5 to TRBJ2-7; 9 bases line up with TRBD1. Losses at the gene ends were 4 bases for V and 3 bases for J; bases not matched to a gene: 7. The CDR3 extends over 15 amino acids. Germline CDR1 reads MNHEY; CDR2 reads SVGAGI.

V and J are TRBV7-2 and TRBJ1-5; 7 bases agree with TRBD1. The CDR3 spans 13 residues. V lost 6 bases and J lost 7; bases outside the gene matches: 6. Looked up from germline, CDR1 is SGHTA and CDR2 is FQGNSA. The CDR3 sequence is CASSPGTVQPQHF. For the CDR3, the DNA is TGTGCCAGCAGTCCCGGGACAGTCCAGCCCCAGCATTTT.

The V gene is TRBV28, the J gene TRBJ1-5; a weak D match, TRBD1 (6 bases). V was clipped by 1 base and J by 0 bases, with 10 bases between them. CDR3 length: 16 amino acids. Germline CDR1 and CDR2: MDHEN and SYDVKM. CDR3 in amino acids: CASSLYRATSNQPQHF. CDR3 bases: TGTGCCAGCAGTTTATACAGGGCGACTAGCAATCAGCCCCAGCATTTT.

The chain recombines TRBV7-2 with TRBJ1-2, with D possibly being TRBD1 (5 bases). There are 13 residues in the CDR3. Between the trimmed V and J ends, which lost 7 bases and 3 bases, there was a span of 12 bases. Germline CDR1 and CDR2: SGHTA and FQGNSA. Written as DNA, the CDR3 is TGTGCCAGCATCCCAGGGCCATACTATGGCTACACCTTC. This translates into CASIPGPYYGYTF.

The V call is TRBV6-6, the J call TRBJ2-1; 7 positions agree with TRBD2. V lost 6 bases to trimming and J lost 6 bases; unmatched junction nucleotides: 2. Per germline, CDR1 MNHNY and CDR2 SVGAGI (reference sequence). CDR3 length equals 12 residues. The CDR3 spells CASSIAGNEQFF. Written as DNA, the CDR3 is TGTGCCAGCAGCATAGCGGGCAATGAGCAGTTCTTC.

The chain has TRBV9 and TRBJ2-1; TRBD2 agrees at 10 bases. V dropped 2 bases and J dropped 8; count of bases not matched to a gene: 7. Germline V gene sequence: CDR1 SGDLS, CDR2 YYNGEE. CDR3 length: 15 amino acids. Here the CDR3 reads CASSVSGGSFDEQFF. In DNA, the CDR3 is TGTGCCAGCAGCGTTAGCGGGGGGTCGTTCGATGAGCAGTTCTTC.

This chain uses TRBV14 with TRBJ2-7, with D possibly being TRBD2 (6 bases). The V gene's germline CDR1 is SGHDN and CDR2 FVKESK. Deletions cut 5 bases from V and 9 bases from J, with 17 bases between. The CDR3 consists of 13 residues. Written as DNA, the CDR3 is TGTGCCAGCAGCTCCACCAGGAGGGCGGTGCAGTACTTC. This codes for CASSSTRRAVQYF. The full variable domain, completed using reference TRBV14 and TRBJ2-7, is EAGVTQFPSHSVIEKGQTVTLRCDPISGHDNLYWYRRVMGKEIKFLLHFVKESKQDESGMPNNRFLAERTGGTYSTLKVQPAELEDSGVYFCASSSTRRAVQYFGPGTRLTVT.

The V call is TRBV6-1, the J call TRBJ1-6; 9 bases align to TRBD1. The CDR3 consists of 14 residues. J was trimmed by 8 bases and V by 7 bases; bases with no gene match: 6. The germline gives CDR1 MNHNS, CDR2 SASEGT. The CDR3 sequence is CASNRQGVDSPLHF. In DNA, the CDR3 is TGTGCCAGCAATCGACAGGGGGTAGATTCACCCCTCCACTTT.

This chain connects TRBV6-5 to TRBJ1-5; TRBD1 aligns across 7 bases. J gave up 2 bases and V 4 bases, and 8 bases lay outside the gene matches. Germline lookup yields CDR1 MNHEY and CDR2 SVGAGI. This CDR3 is 16 amino acids long. This CDR3 reads CASSSLTGRRNQPQHF. DNA for the CDR3: TGTGCCAGCAGTTCCTTGACAGGGCGACGCAATCAGCCCCAGCATTTT.

The CDR3 spells CASSERGSNYGYTF. In DNA, the CDR3 is TGTGCCAGCAGTGAAAGGGGATCTAACTATGGCTACACCTTC. The rearrangement links TRBV6-1 to TRBJ1-2; D possibly corresponds to TRBD1 (5 bases). Germline CDR1 reads MNHNS; CDR2 reads SASEGT. V lost 2 bases to trimming and J lost 0 bases, with 7 bases between them. The CDR3 consists of 14 residues.